This T cell receptor beta chain was sequenced in a study of blood T cell repertoires in COVID-19. Study context: PBMCs, B-cell-depleted T cells, or T cells provided the cDNA or gDNA that made up the material.

Assay: immunoSEQ multiplex PCR; the TCRdb copy retains only in-frame clones and omits some. The sample lists approximately 200,000 clones, roughly 82% occurring once. V lost 10 bases to trimming and J lost 0 bases, with 15 bases between them. In germline, CDR1 is MNHEY, CDR2 SVGAGI. This CDR3 comprises 15 residues. This sequence was found in a woman aged 30 to 39 with acute or convalescent COVID-19. The chain uses TRBV6-5 and TRBJ1-4; D possibly corresponds to TRBD1 (5 bases). Material for sequencing was peripheral blood. The CDR3 sequence is CAILTERPTNEKLFF. The CDR3 region has the DNA TGTGCCATTCTGACAGAGAGGCCAACTAATGAAAAACTGTTTTTT.